This passage covers 29 T cell receptor beta chains from one sample sequenced in a study of cytomegalovirus exposure and HLA in healthy donors. The PCR ran on 60 Vbeta and 13 Jbeta primers. Produced via immunoSEQ multiplex PCR; TCRdb's table is partial and in-frame only. The profile shows tens of thousands of clones, approximately 60% of them singletons. The sample consisted of PBMCs. The receptor set was obtained from a woman aged 50 to 60 in good health and CMV-seropositive.

The genes are TRBV5-5 and TRBJ1-5; TRBD1 might be the D (6 bases). Trimming took 0 bases from V and 3 from J, leaving 13 bases between them. In germline, CDR1 is SGHKS, CDR2 YYEKEE (reference sequence). The CDR3 contains 16 residues. The CDR3 coding sequence is TGTGCCAGCAGCTTGGTACAGGGCGAAGTCAATCAGCCCCAGCATTTT. It codes for CASSLVQGEVNQPQHF.

This clone was counted only a few times. The V gene is TRBV5-6, the J gene TRBJ2-2; 10 bases map to TRBD1. The CDR3 is 16 residues long. Germline V gene lookup returns CDR1 SGHDT and CDR2 YYEEEE. J lost 5 bases, V lost 5 bases, and 9 bases had no gene match. The CDR3 loop is CASSFDRGQITGELFF. Here the CDR3 DNA reads TGTGCCAGCAGTTTCGACAGGGGGCAAATAACCGGGGAGCTGTTTTTT. The whole variable domain, remainder taken from reference TRBV5-6 and TRBJ2-2, is DAGVTQSPTHLIKTRGQQVTLRCSPKSGHDTVSWYQQALGQGPQFIFQYYEEEERQRGNFPDRFSGHQFPNYSSELNVNALLLGDSALYLCASSFDRGQITGELFFGEGSRLTVL.

On this clone: Compared with germline, one end of the junction differs, possibly owing to a read error. The V and J genes are TRBV7-9 and TRBJ2-3, with D tentatively TRBD2 (5 bases). The length of the CDR3 is 14 residues. Germline values: CDR1 SEHNR, CDR2 FQNEAQ (reference sequence). The CDR3 nucleotides read TGTTCCAGCAGCTGGCGGGTCGACACAGATACGCAGTATTTT. Encoded protein: CSSSWRVDTDTQYF.

The chain uses TRBV2 and TRBJ2-5; 7 nucleotides agree with TRBD2. CDR3 length: 16 residues. CDR1 and CDR2 from the germline V gene are SNHLY and FYNNEI. Trimming at V came to 0 bases and at J to 2 bases, leaving 6 bases not matched to a gene. The CDR3 sequence is CASSEALGGGQETQYF. The CDR3 DNA reads as TGTGCCAGCAGTGAAGCGCTGGGCGGGGGACAAGAGACCCAGTACTTC.

J is TRBJ2-5 and V is TRBV6-5; 9 positions agree with TRBD2. V shed 8 bases, J shed 5 bases, and the junction held 9 bases outside the gene matches. Germline assignment: CDR1 MNHEY and CDR2 SVGAGI. The CDR3 extends over 14 amino acids. As DNA, the CDR3 is TGTGCCAGCTTCCGCGGGGGGGCACGGGAGACCCAGTACTTC. This sequence encodes CASFRGGARETQYF.

A few counts support this clone. The chain couples TRBV2 to TRBJ1-1; weak D call: TRBD1 (5 bases). Trimming cost V 3 bases and J 5 bases, with 16 bases left between them. Germline V lookup: CDR1 SNHLY, CDR2 FYNNEI. CDR3 size: 15 residues. DNA of the CDR3: TGTGCCAGCAGTGAGGAGGAGGGGTTTCGTACTGAAGCTTTCTTT. The encoded protein is CASSEEEGFRTEAFF.

The chain combines TRBV30 with TRBJ2-7, with D perhaps TRBD2 (6 bases). Germline V CDR1 and CDR2: GTSNPN, SVGIG (reference sequence). V lost 4 bases to trimming and J lost 2 bases, with 18 bases between them. There are 15 residues in the CDR3. For the CDR3, the DNA is TGTGCCTGGACCCTAGCCGGGACTCCGACCTACGAGCAGTACTTC. It is translated as CAWTLAGTPTYEQYF.

The rearrangement links TRBV28 to TRBJ2-7, with a weak D call TRBD1 (6 bases). This CDR3 has 13 residues. The V end was cut by 2 bases, the J end by 2 bases, with 7 bases between. CDR1 is MDHEN, CDR2 SYDVKM, per germline. The CDR3 sequence: CASSLRGTYEQYF. The CDR3 nucleotides are TGTGCCAGCAGTTTAAGGGGGACCTACGAGCAGTACTTC.

The V call is TRBV7-2, the J call TRBJ2-3; a possible D gene is TRBD2 (7 bases). V lost 3 bases, J lost 0 bases, and 13 bases lay in between. Germline V lookup: CDR1 SGHTA, CDR2 FQGNSA. This CDR3 is built from 16 residues. Written as DNA, the CDR3 is TGTGCCAGCAGCTTCAGAGGGGGGGCTAGCACAGATACGCAGTATTTT. As protein: CASSFRGGASTDTQYF.

V is TRBV5-8 and J is TRBJ2-7; D perhaps matches TRBD2 (5 bases). The CDR3 is 16 residues long. Trimming pared 6 bases from V and 0 bases from J, leaving 19 bases between. CDR1 is SGHTS and CDR2 is YDEGEE in the germline V gene. The CDR3 protein is CASNPPQAESSYEQYF. As DNA, the CDR3 is TGTGCCAGCAACCCCCCACAAGCGGAGAGCTCCTACGAGCAGTACTTC. Based on the CDR3 plus reference TRBV5-8 and TRBJ2-7, the full variable domain is EAGVTQSPTHLIKTRGQQATLRCSPISGHTSVYWYQQALGLGLQFLLWYDEGEERNRGNFPPRFSGRQFPNYSSELNVNALELEDSALYLCASNPPQAESSYEQYFGPGTRLTVT.

The chain recombines TRBV9 with TRBJ2-1; 8 nucleotides align to TRBD2. Unmatched junction bases numbered 6, after V lost 4 bases and J lost 9 bases. The CDR3 covers 13 residues. Germline lookup yields CDR1 SGDLS and CDR2 YYNGEE. This CDR3 is CASSILSGAEQFF. CDR3 DNA: TGTGCCAGCAGCATCCTTAGCGGGGCTGAGCAGTTCTTC. Variable domain in full (rest from reference TRBV9 and TRBJ2-1): DSGVTQTPKHLITATGQRVTLRCSPRSGDLSVYWYQQSLDQGLQFLIQYYNGEERAKGNILERFSAQQFPDLHSELNLSSLELGDSALYFCASSILSGAEQFFGPGTRLTVL.

This clone was observed a few times. V is TRBV27 and J is TRBJ1-2, with D possibly TRBD1 on 5 matching bases. Germline V lookup: CDR1 MNHEY, CDR2 SMNVEV (reference sequence). This CDR3 spans 13 amino acids. With 6 bases removed from V and 4 bases from J, the gap between germline ends came to 12 bases. The chain's CDR3 is CASSPGGLYGYTF. CDR3 nucleotide sequence: TGTGCCAGCAGCCCCGGGGGACTCTATGGCTACACCTTC.

This chain connects TRBV4-1 to TRBJ2-1; a weak D match, TRBD1 (6 bases). Germline lookup yields CDR1 MGHRA and CDR2 YSYEKL. Trimming removed 8 bases at V and 2 bases at J, with 13 bases between. CDR3 length: 14 residues. This CDR3 reads CASRSGDTYNEQFF. DNA of the CDR3: TGCGCCAGCCGGTCAGGGGATACCTACAATGAGCAGTTCTTC.

The chain couples TRBV7-2 to TRBJ1-2; D is unresolved. This CDR3 region has 15 residues. The V end was cut by 1 base, the J end by 2 bases, with 11 bases between. Germline CDR1 is SGHTA and CDR2 is FQGNSA. The CDR3 DNA reads TGTGCCAGCAGCTTAGTATTCGCAGGAAACTATGGCTACACCTTC. This codes for CASSLVFAGNYGYTF.

This chain joins TRBV5-4 and TRBJ2-7; 7 nucleotides line up with TRBD1. Germline assignment: CDR1 SGHNT and CDR2 YYREEE (reference sequence). The CDR3 length is 14 residues. The trim removed 4 bases at V and 5 bases at J, leaving 9 bases unmatched. The DNA of the CDR3 is TGTGCCAGCAGCGGCGACAGGGTTGTCCACGAGCAGTACTTC. Amino acids: CASSGDRVVHEQYF.

This rearrangement joins TRBV6-1 to TRBJ2-1; 10 bases are shared with TRBD1. Germline loops: CDR1 MNHNS, CDR2 SASEGT. Trimming removed 7 bases from V and 10 bases from J; junction bases left unmatched: 13. The CDR3 has 15 residues. The CDR3 loop reads CASTTGQGDGSEQFF. DNA for the CDR3: TGTGCCAGCACCACCGGACAGGGGGACGGCAGCGAGCAGTTCTTC.

V gene TRBV7-8 combines with J gene TRBJ1-2; 9 positions match TRBD1. V lost 0 bases and J lost 8; bases outside the gene matches: 7. Germline values: CDR1 SGHVS, CDR2 FQNEAQ. The CDR3 runs to 15 residues. This chain's CDR3 is CASSLAPTGGYGYTF. For the CDR3, the DNA is TGTGCCAGCAGCTTAGCCCCGACAGGGGGTTACGGCTACACCTTC. Using reference TRBV7-8 and TRBJ1-2 for the parts outside the CDR3, the full variable domain is GAGVSQSPRYKVAKRGQDVALRCDPISGHVSLFWYQQALGQGPEFLTYFQNEAQLDKSGLPSDRFFAERPEGSVSTLKIQRTQQEDSAVYLCASSLAPTGGYGYTFGSGTRLTVV.

This sequence joins TRBV5-5 and TRBJ1-6, with D hard to call. Germline CDR1 and CDR2: SGHKS and YYEKEE (reference sequence). The ends were cut back, 4 bases at V and 11 bases at J, with 16 bases in the middle. CDR3 length equals 14 residues. The DNA for the CDR3 is TGTGCCAGCAGCGTAGCGGCCTATAAGACACCCCTCCACTTT. Its protein product is CASSVAAYKTPLHF.

This clone was seen only a few times. This chain uses TRBV11-2 with TRBJ1-1, with D tentatively TRBD1 (6 bases). With 5 bases removed from V and 2 bases from J, the gap between germline ends came to 18 bases. Germline V gene data show CDR1 as SGHAT and CDR2 as FQNNGV. CDR3 length: 16 amino acids. The DNA for the CDR3 is TGTGCCAGCAGCCCATCATCCGGACAGACTAACACTGAAGCTTTCTTT. Residues: CASSPSSGQTNTEAFF.

This clone has only one observation. The V gene is TRBV14, the J gene TRBJ2-3; D perhaps matches TRBD1 (5 bases). The germline V and J ends were trimmed by 5 bases and 6 bases, with 12 bases remaining between them. The CDR3 consists of 13 residues. Germline lookup yields CDR1 SGHDN and CDR2 FVKESK. The DNA of the CDR3 is TGTGCCAGCAGCGCCAGGGCTTTGGATACGCAGTATTTT. It translates to CASSARALDTQYF.

This chain connects TRBV28 to TRBJ2-7, with a tentative D call TRBD1 (6 bases). V dropped 8 bases and J dropped 2 bases, with 13 bases sitting between them. CDR1 is MDHEN, CDR2 SYDVKM, per germline. This CDR3 has 13 residues. Here the CDR3 reads CASQTDSPYEQYF. CDR3 nucleotides: TGTGCCAGCCAAACGGACAGTCCCTACGAGCAGTACTTC.

CDR3 DNA: TGCAGCGTCTCAGGTTGGCAGGGGGTCTCTCGGGACACCATATATTTT. Translation gives CSVSGWQGVSRDTIYF. The rearrangement joins TRBV29-1 to TRBJ1-3; 7 bases line up with TRBD1. CDR1 is SQVTM, CDR2 ANQGSEA, per germline. The CDR3 is 16 amino acids. Unmatched junction bases numbered 19, after V lost 6 bases and J lost 8 bases.

The rearrangement uses TRBV27 and TRBJ2-7, with 7 positions matching TRBD1. V was pared by 3 bases and J by 3 bases, with 2 bases of the junction left unmatched. CDR1 and CDR2 (germline): MNHEY, SMNVEV (reference sequence). The CDR3 covers 13 residues. The CDR3 DNA sequence: TGTGCCAGCAGTTTGGGACAGTTCTACGAGCAGTACTTC. It encodes CASSLGQFYEQYF.

The chain has TRBV6-5 and TRBJ1-1; TRBD1 aligns across 8 bases. The CDR3 has 16 residues. The ends lost 2 bases at V and 5 bases at J; junction bases unmatched: 10. The germline gives CDR1 MNHEY, CDR2 SVGAGI. The CDR3 coding sequence is TGTGCCAGCAGTTACACATTGACAGGGGCTGGTACTGAAGCTTTCTTT. It codes for CASSYTLTGAGTEAFF.

This clone was seen repeatedly, ten times or more. The chain has TRBV7-9 and TRBJ2-1; 9 bases fit TRBD2. Germline V gives CDR1 SEHNR, CDR2 FQNEAQ (reference sequence). The CDR3 sequence is 13 residues long. V trimming: 7 bases; J trimming: 8 bases; junction bases outside the gene matches: 6. The CDR3 spells CASNRWTSDEQFF. The CDR3 DNA follows: TGTGCCAGCAACAGGTGGACTAGCGATGAGCAGTTCTTC.

The genes are TRBV7-9 and TRBJ1-4, with 7 nucleotides matching TRBD1. CDR1 is SEHNR, CDR2 FQNEAQ, per germline (reference sequence). The CDR3 covers 17 residues. The J segment lost 0 bases and the V segment lost 1 base, leaving 5 bases of the junction unmatched. This CDR3 is CASSLGGGGSTNEKLFF. In DNA, the CDR3 is TGTGCCAGCAGCTTAGGAGGGGGCGGATCAACTAATGAAAAACTGTTTTTT. Based on the CDR3 plus reference TRBV7-9 and TRBJ1-4, the full variable domain is DTGVSQNPRHKITKRGQNVTFRCDPISEHNRLYWYRQTLGQGPEFLTYFQNEAQLEKSRLLSDRFSAERPKGSFSTLEIQRTEQGDSAMYLCASSLGGGGSTNEKLFFGSGTQLSVL.

This clone showed up just once. The genes are TRBV28 and TRBJ2-7; 7 bases agree with TRBD2. The J segment lost 4 bases and the V segment lost 3 bases, leaving 6 bases of the junction unmatched. Per germline, CDR1 MDHEN and CDR2 SYDVKM. The length of the CDR3 is 14 residues. CDR3 DNA: TGTGCCAGCAGTTTGTGGGGGGGGTTGTACGAGCAGTACTTC. Translating gives CASSLWGGLYEQYF. The full variable domain, its missing parts supplied by reference TRBV28 and TRBJ2-7, is DVKVTQSSRYLVKRTGEKVFLECVQDMDHENMFWYRQDPGLGLRLIYFSYDVKMKEKGDIPEGYSVSREKKERFSLILESASTNQTSMYLCASSLWGGLYEQYFGPGTRLTVT.

V usage is TRBV4-1 and J usage is TRBJ2-1; 9 bases are shared with TRBD2. This CDR3 contains 18 residues. From germline, CDR1 is MGHRA and CDR2 YSYEKL. V trimming: 0 bases; J trimming: 7 bases; junction bases outside the gene matches: 13. In nucleotides, the CDR3 is TGCGCCAGCAGCCAAGATCAAAGGCGGGGGGGCCTTAGGAATGAGCAGTTCTTC. Its protein is CASSQDQRRGGLRNEQFF.

The J gene is TRBJ2-7, the V gene TRBV7-2, with no clear D. From germline, CDR1 is SGHTA and CDR2 FQGNSA. Trimming left V 1 base short and J 5 bases short, with 12 bases between. The CDR3 is made up of 14 amino acids. The CDR3: CASSLGWSPHEQYF. CDR3 bases: TGTGCCAGCAGCTTAGGATGGAGTCCCCACGAGCAGTACTTC.